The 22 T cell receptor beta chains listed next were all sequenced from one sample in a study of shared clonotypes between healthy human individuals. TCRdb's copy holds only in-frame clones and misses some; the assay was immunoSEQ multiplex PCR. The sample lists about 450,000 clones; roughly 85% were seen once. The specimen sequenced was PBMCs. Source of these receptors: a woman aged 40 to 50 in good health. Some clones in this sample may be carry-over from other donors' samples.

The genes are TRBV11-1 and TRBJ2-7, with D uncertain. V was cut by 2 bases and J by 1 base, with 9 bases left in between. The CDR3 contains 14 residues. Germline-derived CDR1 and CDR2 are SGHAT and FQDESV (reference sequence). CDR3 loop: CASSLFGKSYEQYF. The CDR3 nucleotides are TGTGCCAGCAGCTTATTTGGCAAATCCTACGAGCAGTACTTC.

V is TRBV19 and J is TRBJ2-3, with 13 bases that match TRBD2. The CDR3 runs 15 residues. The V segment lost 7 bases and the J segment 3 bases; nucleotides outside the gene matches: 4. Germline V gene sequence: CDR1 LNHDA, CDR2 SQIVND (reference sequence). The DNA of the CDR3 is TGTGCCAGTACCCTGACTAGCGGGAGGACAGATACGCAGTATTTT. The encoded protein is CASTLTSGRTDTQYF. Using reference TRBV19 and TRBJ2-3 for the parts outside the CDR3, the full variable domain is DGGITQSPKYLFRKEGQNVTLSCEQNLNHDAMYWYRQDPGQGLRLIYYSQIVNDFQKGDIAEGYSVSREKKESFPLTVTSAQKNPTAFYLCASTLTSGRTDTQYFGPGTRLTVL.

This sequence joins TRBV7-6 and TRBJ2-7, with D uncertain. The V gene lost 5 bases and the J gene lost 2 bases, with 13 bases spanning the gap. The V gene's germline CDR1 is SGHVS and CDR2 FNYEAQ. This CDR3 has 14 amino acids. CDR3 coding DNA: TGTGCCAGCAGCACCCGACTGAATACCTACGAGCAGTACTTC. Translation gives CASSTRLNTYEQYF.

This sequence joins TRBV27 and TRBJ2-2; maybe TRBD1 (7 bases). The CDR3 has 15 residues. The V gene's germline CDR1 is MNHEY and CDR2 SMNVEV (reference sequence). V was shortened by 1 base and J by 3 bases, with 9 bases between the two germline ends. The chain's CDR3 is CASSLFRGDTGELFF. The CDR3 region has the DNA TGTGCCAGCAGTTTATTCAGGGGGGACACCGGGGAGCTGTTTTTT.

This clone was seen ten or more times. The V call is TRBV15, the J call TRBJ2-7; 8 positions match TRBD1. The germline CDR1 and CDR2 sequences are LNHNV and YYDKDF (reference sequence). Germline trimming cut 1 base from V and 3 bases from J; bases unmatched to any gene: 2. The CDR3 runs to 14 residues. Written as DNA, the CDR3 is TGTGCCACCAGCAGAGTCGGACAGGGCTACGAGCAGTACTTC. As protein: CATSRVGQGYEQYF.

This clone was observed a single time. The CDR3 is CASSLVVSGVGKLFF. DNA of the CDR3: TGTGCCAGCAGCTTAGTCGTTTCAGGGGTGGGGAAACTGTTTTTT. The rearrangement links TRBV7-9 to TRBJ1-4, with D perhaps TRBD1 (6 bases). V lost 1 base, J lost 11 bases, and 17 bases lay in between. The CDR3 is 15 amino acids. From germline, CDR1 is SEHNR and CDR2 FQNEAQ (reference sequence).

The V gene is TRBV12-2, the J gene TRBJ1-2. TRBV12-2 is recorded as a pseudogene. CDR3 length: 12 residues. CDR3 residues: CASRRGNYGYTF. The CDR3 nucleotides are TGTGCAAGTCGCCGGGGGAACTATGGCTACACCTTC.

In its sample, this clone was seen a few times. CDR3 sequence: CATSRASGDQFF. The CDR3 DNA sequence: TGTGCCACCAGCAGAGCTTCGGGGGATCAGTTCTTC. This chain uses TRBV15 with TRBJ2-1; maybe TRBD2 (6 bases). CDR1 is LNHNV, CDR2 YYDKDF, per germline (reference sequence). The CDR3 extends over 12 amino acids. Trimming pared 1 base from V and 13 bases from J, leaving 11 bases between. The entire variable domain, with the rest obtained from reference TRBV15 and TRBJ2-1, is as follows: DAMVIQNPRYQVTQFGKPVTLSCSQTLNHNVMYWYQQKSSQAPKLLFHYYDKDFNNEADTPDNFQSRRPNTSFCFLDIRSPGLGDTAMYLCATSRASGDQFFGPGTRLTVL.

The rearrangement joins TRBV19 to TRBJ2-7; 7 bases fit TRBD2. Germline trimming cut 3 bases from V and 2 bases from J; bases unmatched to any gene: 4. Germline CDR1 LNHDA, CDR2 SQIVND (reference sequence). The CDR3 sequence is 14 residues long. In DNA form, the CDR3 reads TGTGCCAGTAGTATGAGGGAGGGCCCCTACGAGCAGTACTTC. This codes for CASSMREGPYEQYF. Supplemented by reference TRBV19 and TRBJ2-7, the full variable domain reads DGGITQSPKYLFRKEGQNVTLSCEQNLNHDAMYWYRQDPGQGLRLIYYSQIVNDFQKGDIAEGYSVSREKKESFPLTVTSAQKNPTAFYLCASSMREGPYEQYFGPGTRLTVT.

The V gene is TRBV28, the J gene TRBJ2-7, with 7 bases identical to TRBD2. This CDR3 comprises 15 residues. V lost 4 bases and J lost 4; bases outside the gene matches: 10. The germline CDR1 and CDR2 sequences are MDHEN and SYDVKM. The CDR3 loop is CASSWLGGSGYEQYF. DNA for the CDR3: TGTGCCAGCAGTTGGTTAGGCGGGAGCGGGTACGAGCAGTACTTC. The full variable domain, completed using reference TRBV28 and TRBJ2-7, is DVKVTQSSRYLVKRTGEKVFLECVQDMDHENMFWYRQDPGLGLRLIYFSYDVKMKEKGDIPEGYSVSREKKERFSLILESASTNQTSMYLCASSWLGGSGYEQYFGPGTRLTVT.

The CDR3 coding sequence is TGTGCCAGCAGCCTCAGGACGAACACCGGGGAGCTGTTTTTT. As protein: CASSLRTNTGELFF. The rearrangement uses TRBV11-3 and TRBJ2-2; D unresolved. Germline values: CDR1 SGHNT, CDR2 YENEEA. This CDR3 has 14 amino acids. V lost 5 bases and J 0 bases, leaving 7 bases between the germline ends.

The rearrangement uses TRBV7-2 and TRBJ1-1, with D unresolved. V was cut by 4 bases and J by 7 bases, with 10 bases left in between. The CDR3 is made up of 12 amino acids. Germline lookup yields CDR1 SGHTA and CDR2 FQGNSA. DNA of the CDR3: TGTGCCAGCAGCTCACAGCGTTATGAAGCTTTCTTT. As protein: CASSSQRYEAFF.

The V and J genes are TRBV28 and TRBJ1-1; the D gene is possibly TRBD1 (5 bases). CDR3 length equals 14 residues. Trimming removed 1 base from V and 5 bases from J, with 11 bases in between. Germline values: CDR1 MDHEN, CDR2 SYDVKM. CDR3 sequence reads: CASSLFRAGTEAFF. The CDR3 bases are TGTGCCAGCAGTTTATTCAGGGCTGGGACTGAAGCTTTCTTT.

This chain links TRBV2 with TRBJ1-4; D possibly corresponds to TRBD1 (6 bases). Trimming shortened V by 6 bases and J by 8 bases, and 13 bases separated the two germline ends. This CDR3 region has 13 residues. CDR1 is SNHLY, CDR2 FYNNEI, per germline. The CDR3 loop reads CASRRDTAEKLFF. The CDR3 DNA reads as TGTGCCAGCAGGCGGGACACGGCGGAAAAACTGTTTTTT.

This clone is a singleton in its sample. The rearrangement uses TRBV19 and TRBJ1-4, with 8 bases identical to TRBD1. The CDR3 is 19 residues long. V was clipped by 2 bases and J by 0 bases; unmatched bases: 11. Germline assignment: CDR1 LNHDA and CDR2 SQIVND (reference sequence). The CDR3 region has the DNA TGTGCCAGTAGTATAAGCCCCGGGACAGGCGACGCAACTAATGAAAAACTGTTTTTT. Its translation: CASSISPGTGDATNEKLFF.

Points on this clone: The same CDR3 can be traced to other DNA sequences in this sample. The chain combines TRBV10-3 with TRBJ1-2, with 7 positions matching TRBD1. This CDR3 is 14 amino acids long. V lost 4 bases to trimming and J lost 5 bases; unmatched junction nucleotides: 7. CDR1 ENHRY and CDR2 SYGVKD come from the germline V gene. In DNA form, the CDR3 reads TGTGCCATCAGTGGGGTGGGACAGTTATATGGCTACACCTTC. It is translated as CAISGVGQLYGYTF.

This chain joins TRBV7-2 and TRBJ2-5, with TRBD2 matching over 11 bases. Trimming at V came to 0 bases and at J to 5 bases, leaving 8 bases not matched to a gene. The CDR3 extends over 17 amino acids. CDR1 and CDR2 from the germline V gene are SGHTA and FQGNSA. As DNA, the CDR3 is TGTGCCAGCAGCTTAGCTATGCTAGCGGGAGGTCTTGAGACCCAGTACTTC. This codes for CASSLAMLAGGLETQYF.

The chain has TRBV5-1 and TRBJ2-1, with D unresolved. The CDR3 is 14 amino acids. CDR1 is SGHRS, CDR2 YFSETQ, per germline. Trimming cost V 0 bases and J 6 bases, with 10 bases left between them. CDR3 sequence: CASSLGHASNEQFF. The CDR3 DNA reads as TGCGCCAGCAGCTTGGGACATGCCAGCAATGAGCAGTTCTTC.

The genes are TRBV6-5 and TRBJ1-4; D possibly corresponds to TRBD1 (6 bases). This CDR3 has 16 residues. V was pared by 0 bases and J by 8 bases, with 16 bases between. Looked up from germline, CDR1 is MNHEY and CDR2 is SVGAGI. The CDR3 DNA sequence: TGTGCCAGCAGTTACTCACGTGACAGGCTAGGCGAAAAACTGTTTTTT. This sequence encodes CASSYSRDRLGEKLFF.

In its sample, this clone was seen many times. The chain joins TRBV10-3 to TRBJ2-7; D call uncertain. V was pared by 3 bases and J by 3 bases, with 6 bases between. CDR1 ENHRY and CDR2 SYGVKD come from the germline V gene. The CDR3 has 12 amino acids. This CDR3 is CAISDGIYEQYF. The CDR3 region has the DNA TGTGCCATCAGTGATGGCATCTACGAGCAGTACTTC.

The CDR3 here is CASSVGTSGLQETQYF. For the CDR3, the DNA is TGTGCCAGCAGTGTCGGTACTAGCGGACTCCAAGAGACCCAGTACTTC. V gene TRBV28 combines with J gene TRBJ2-5, with TRBD2 matching over 8 bases. The CDR3 extends over 16 amino acids. The V and J ends lost 5 bases and 1 base, in that order; junction bases with no gene match: 9. Germline-derived CDR1 and CDR2 are MDHEN and SYDVKM.

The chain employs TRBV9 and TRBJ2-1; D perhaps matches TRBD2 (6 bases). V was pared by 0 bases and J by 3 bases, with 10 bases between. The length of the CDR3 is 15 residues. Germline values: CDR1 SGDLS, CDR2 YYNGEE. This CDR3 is CASSVVAGHYNEQFF. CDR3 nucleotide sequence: TGTGCCAGCAGCGTAGTTGCGGGGCACTACAATGAGCAGTTCTTC.